The 20 T cell receptor beta chains in this list originate from one sample, sequenced in a study of human T cells and chemical hapten exposure. TCRdb redid the calling of the RACE reads with MiXCR, one entry per CDR3 protein. The repertoire has about 360,000 distinct CDR3 sequences, 4.8% of them found once; the top ten carry 2% to 2.5%. Time point meaning: patch test 1, 2 weeks after DPC sensitization. The treatment: therapeutic diphenylcyclopropenone sensitization with weekly scalp DPC. The sample in question was whole blood, obtained in connection with sensitization to the hapten diphenylcyclopropenone (DPC). Receptors were obtained from a woman aged 45 to 65 with alopecia areata. Some clones in this sample may be carry-over from other donors' samples.

This clonotype showed up many times. The chain uses TRBV3-1 and TRBJ1-5; D ambiguous. The CDR3 length is 14 residues. Germline loops: CDR1 LGHDT, CDR2 YNNKEL (reference sequence). Trimming took off 1 base at V and 2 bases at J, with 6 bases between the two ends. This CDR3 is CASSQGSGNQPQHF. Written as DNA, the CDR3 is TGTGCCAGCAGCCAAGGCAGTGGCAATCAGCCCCAGCATTTT.

This clonotype was detected only a few times. With a much larger clone just one base away, this may be a read error. The chain combines TRBV29-1 with TRBJ2-7; TRBD2 matches 8 bases. This CDR3 spans 15 amino acids. Looked up from germline, CDR1 is SQVTM and CDR2 is ANQGSEA. The chain's CDR3 is CSAEIGGGTPREQYF. The CDR3 DNA follows: TGCAGCGCTGAAATCGGCGGGGGGACCCCCCGGGAGCAGTACTTC.

This clonotype was found many times. The genes are TRBV3-1 and TRBJ1-1; possible D gene TRBD1, 6 bases. CDR1 and CDR2 from the germline V gene are LGHDT and YNNKEL (reference sequence). V lost 0 bases, J lost 3 bases, and 17 bases lay in between. There are 17 residues in the CDR3. CDR3 DNA: TGTGCCAGCAGCCAAGATCCCGGGGGGCTTAGGGACACTGAAGCTTTCTTT. Translation gives CASSQDPGGLRDTEAFF.

The rearrangement joins TRBV7-9 to TRBJ2-3; TRBD2 aligns across 14 bases. The CDR3 is made up of 18 amino acids. Germline-derived CDR1 and CDR2 are SEHNR and FQNEAQ (reference sequence). Trimming removed 5 bases from V and 3 bases from J; junction bases left unmatched: 10. The CDR3 here is CASSGSTSGGAGTDTQYF. The CDR3 nucleotides are TGTGCCAGCAGCGGCTCGACTAGCGGGGGGGCAGGGACAGATACGCAGTATTTT.

The rearrangement links TRBV2 to TRBJ1-5; TRBD1 is a possible D gene (5 bases). This CDR3 contains 14 residues. V was clipped by 6 bases and J by 0 bases, with 9 bases between them. The germline V gene has CDR1 SNHLY and CDR2 FYNNEI. CDR3 bases: TGTGCCAGCAGGACAGCTTATAGCAATCAGCCCCAGCATTTT. It yields the protein CASRTAYSNQPQHF.

This clonotype was seen repeatedly, ten times or more. The V gene is TRBV6-6, the J gene TRBJ2-5, with 10 bases that match TRBD2. The CDR3 runs 16 residues. The germline CDR1 and CDR2 sequences are MNHNY and SVGAGI (reference sequence). The V gene end was trimmed by 1 base and the J gene end by 5 bases; junction bases not matched to a gene: 7. CDR3 nucleotides: TGTGCCAGCAGTTACTATCAAGCGGGAGGGCCTGAGACCCAGTACTTC. This codes for CASSYYQAGGPETQYF.

The chain has TRBV4-2 and TRBJ2-3; D possibly corresponds to TRBD2 (5 bases). Trimming took 2 bases from V and 2 from J, leaving 14 bases between them. Germline-derived CDR1 and CDR2 are LGHNA and YNFKEQ. The CDR3 contains 16 residues. The CDR3 here is CASSQNQRAVTDTQYF. The CDR3 nucleotides are TGTGCCAGCAGCCAAAATCAGAGGGCCGTCACAGATACGCAGTATTTT.

J is TRBJ1-1 and V is TRBV7-3, with 9 positions matching TRBD1. The V and J ends lost 4 bases and 1 base, in that order; junction bases with no gene match: 4. The CDR3 totals 15 residues. Germline V gene data show CDR1 as SGHTA and CDR2 as FQGTGA. Here the CDR3 DNA reads TGTGCCAGCAGCTCCGGACAGGGGAAGAACACTGAAGCTTTCTTT. This encodes CASSSGQGKNTEAFF.

The sample holds many counts of this clonotype. The chain links TRBV11-3 to TRBJ2-1, with D possibly matching TRBD1 (5 bases). Germline V gives CDR1 SGHNT, CDR2 YENEEA. Trimming shortened V by 1 base and J by 9 bases, and 16 bases separated the two germline ends. The CDR3 runs 15 residues. CDR3 region: CASSLGQLALSEQFF. The CDR3 DNA reads as TGTGCCAGCAGCTTAGGACAGTTGGCCCTAAGTGAGCAGTTCTTC.

V and J are TRBV6-1 and TRBJ1-5; D remains unclear. The germline V gene has CDR1 MNHNS and CDR2 SASEGT. This CDR3 region has 15 residues. V was trimmed by 3 bases and J by 3 bases, leaving 12 bases between them. As DNA, the CDR3 is TGTGCCAGCAGTGACGTCGCGATCCCCAATCAGCCCCAGCATTTT. Encoded protein: CASSDVAIPNQPQHF.

This clonotype was seen ten or more times. The chain links TRBV5-4 to TRBJ2-7; D possibly corresponds to TRBD2 (7 bases). Per the germline V gene, CDR1 is SGHNT and CDR2 is YYREEE (reference sequence). CDR3 length: 15 residues. The V end was cut by 2 bases, the J end by 1 base, with 13 bases between. The CDR3 is CASSFTGGRSYEQYF. CDR3 DNA sequence: TGTGCCAGCAGCTTTACGGGGGGCCGGTCCTACGAGCAGTACTTC.

This clonotype was counted many times. The V and J genes are TRBV4-1 and TRBJ1-1; unclear D gene. CDR3 length equals 17 residues. Germline V gene data show CDR1 as MGHRA and CDR2 as YSYEKL. Trimming pared 3 bases from V and 5 bases from J, leaving 22 bases between. The DNA for the CDR3 is TGCGCCAGCAGCCATCCTGGGAGAGACACCAAGGAAACTGAAGCTTTCTTT. Protein: CASSHPGRDTKETEAFF.

The table lists this clonotype with many counts. V usage is TRBV6-2 or TRBV6-3 and J usage is TRBJ2-7; the match to TRBD1 covers 11 bases. The V gene's germline CDR1 is MNHEY and CDR2 SVGEGT. The CDR3 length is 15 residues. V was clipped by 5 bases and J by 3 bases; unmatched bases: 6. The CDR3 DNA follows: TGTGCCAGCAGTGGCCCCGGGACAGGGGGCTACGAGCAGTACTTC. As protein: CASSGPGTGGYEQYF.

Many counts were recorded for this clonotype. This chain links TRBV20-1 with TRBJ1-1; no clear D. This CDR3 region has 12 residues. The germline V gene encodes CDR1 DFQATT and CDR2 SNEGSKA (reference sequence). V lost 3 bases, J lost 4 bases, and 9 bases lay in between. DNA for the CDR3: TGCAGTGCTAGCGGGCAGGTCACTGAAGCTTTCTTT. It codes for CSASGQVTEAFF.

This clonotype was seen ten or more times. Written as DNA, the CDR3 is TGTGCCAGCAGTTCCCGCAGGACCACTTCGACTGAAGCTTTCTTT. Its protein is CASSSRRTTSTEAFF. The chain has TRBV6-5 and TRBJ1-1; D gene unclear. The V and J ends lost 4 bases and 5 bases respectively, with 17 bases between them. CDR1 MNHEY and CDR2 SVGAGI come from the germline V gene. CDR3 length: 15 amino acids.

This clonotype was detected ten times or more. This chain uses TRBV28 with TRBJ1-5; a possible D gene is TRBD1 (5 bases). Deletions cut 5 bases from V and 7 bases from J, with 15 bases between. The CDR3 runs 14 residues. The germline V gene encodes CDR1 MDHEN and CDR2 SYDVKM. The CDR3 sequence is CASSPGGGRQPQHF. DNA for the CDR3: TGTGCCAGCAGTCCCGGGGGGGGTCGCCAGCCCCAGCATTTT.

In its sample, this clonotype was seen many times. The J gene is TRBJ2-1, the V gene TRBV6-2 or TRBV6-3; the match to TRBD2 covers 10 bases. The CDR3 totals 16 residues. Germline loops: CDR1 MNHEY, CDR2 SVGEGT. The V segment lost 0 bases and the J segment 8 bases; nucleotides outside the gene matches: 7. Written as DNA, the CDR3 is TGTGCCAGCAGTTACTCGAGTAGCGGGAGGCGCCATGAGCAGTTCTTC. The encoded protein is CASSYSSSGRRHEQFF.

Many counts were recorded for this clonotype. This chain uses TRBV11-2 with TRBJ2-6; 7 bases are shared with TRBD1. CDR3 length: 17 residues. Looked up from germline, CDR1 is SGHAT and CDR2 is FQNNGV. The V and J ends lost 4 bases and 0 bases, in that order; junction bases with no gene match: 6. CDR3 amino acids: CASSWTGFSSGANVLTF. The CDR3 DNA reads TGTGCCAGCAGCTGGACAGGTTTTAGCTCTGGGGCCAACGTCCTGACTTTC.

This clonotype was counted many times. The chain combines TRBV2 with TRBJ1-5; D is uncertain. The CDR3 extends over 13 amino acids. Germline assignment: CDR1 SNHLY and CDR2 FYNNEI. Trimming stripped 7 bases from V and 0 bases from J, with 7 bases between. CDR3 nucleotide sequence: TGTGCCAGCAACAGAGATAGCAATCAGCCCCAGCATTTT. This codes for CASNRDSNQPQHF.

V usage is TRBV6-5 and J usage is TRBJ1-2, with D tentatively TRBD1 (5 bases). V shed 5 bases and J shed 2 bases, with 15 bases lying between them. The CDR3 runs 15 residues. Germline V gene lookup returns CDR1 MNHEY and CDR2 SVGAGI. CDR3 in DNA: TGTGCCAGCAGTAAGACGACAGCCCCGAACTATGGCTACACCTTC. It codes for CASSKTTAPNYGYTF.